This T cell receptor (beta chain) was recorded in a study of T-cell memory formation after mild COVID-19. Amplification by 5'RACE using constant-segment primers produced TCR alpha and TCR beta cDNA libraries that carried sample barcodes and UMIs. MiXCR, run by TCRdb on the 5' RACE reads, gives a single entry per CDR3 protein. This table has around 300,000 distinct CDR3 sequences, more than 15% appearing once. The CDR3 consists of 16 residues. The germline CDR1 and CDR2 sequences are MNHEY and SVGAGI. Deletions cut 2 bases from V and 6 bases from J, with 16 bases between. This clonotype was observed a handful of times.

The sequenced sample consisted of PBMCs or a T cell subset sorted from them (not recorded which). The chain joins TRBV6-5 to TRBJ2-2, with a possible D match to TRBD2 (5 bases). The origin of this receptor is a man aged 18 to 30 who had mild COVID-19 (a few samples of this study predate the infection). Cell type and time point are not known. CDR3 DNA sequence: TGTGCCAGCAGTTACGCCTCATCGACCGGGGCCGGGGAGCTGTTTTTT. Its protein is CASSYASSTGAGELFF.